The sequence of this T cell receptor (beta chain) was determined in a study of blood T cell repertoires in COVID-19 (dated by TCRdb to the early 2020s). Study-wide context: Samples from collaborators originated in the United States, Italy and Spain and spanned both the acute and convalescent phases of COVID-19. The material from the prospective study consisted of cDNA or gDNA derived from T cells, B-cell-depleted T cells, or PBMCs. The dataset comprised deeply sampled blood TCRbeta repertoires from subjects exposed to, actively infected with, or recovered from COVID-19. A freely available public database, intended as a resource for researchers studying the immune response to SARS-CoV-2, is where the repertoires were released. Samples were obtained from the ongoing ImmuneRACE study (first 160 participants) and from over 1,000 subjects provided by 6 global collaborators. A de-identified subject ID, COVID-19 status, age in years and sex were almost always included in the sample metadata. Where available, HLA class I and class II types were obtained from metadata supplied by the sample provider rather than from assay-based typing. What the study reported, not specific to this receptor: The quantity of clinical and demographic metadata differed by source and by participant and was supplied without curation.

Concerning this clone: Its antigen is unknown. Within one base of it there is no much larger clone, and no base qualities were kept.

TCRbeta CDR3 regions were amplified from genomic DNA by means of the immunoSEQ Assay, a bias-controlled multiplex PCR. The original methods were these. Within the assay, amplification of reference gene primers was used to estimate how many nucleated cells each sample contained. To quantify the absolute abundance of each unique TCRbeta CDR3 rearrangement, sequence reads were collapsed and filtered. For each sample, productive Simpson clonality was calculated as the square root of Simpson's diversity index over productive rearrangements. TCRdb carries this immuneACCESS record with in-frame sequences only. Its versions omit some clonotypes, under half of them owing to an unresolved V gene in the studies checked, with the rest unexplained. Clone size and V and J calls were adopted from that table, with D and trimming inferred from the DNA. Counted in this sample were roughly 130,000 clones; just under 80% of them appeared once. Of the sample, 16% falls within the top ten clones.

Whole blood was collected in K2EDTA tubes by collaborating institutions according to the institutions' own protocols. For TCRbeta analysis, collaborators shipped samples as frozen whole blood, isolated PBMCs, or DNA extracted from either of those sample types. CDR1 and CDR2, per the germline V gene (reference sequence), are LNHDA and SQIVND. Including the terminal cysteine and phenylalanine, the CDR3 comprises 12 residues. Of the read, only the CDR3 DNA is kept; its 36 bases are in frame from base 1. V lost 6 bases and J lost 5 bases; the stretch between them is 8 bases long. Recombination linked TRBV19 to TRBJ2-1; matching of 6 bases hints at TRBD2 as the D gene. The clonotype was recovered from a man aged 55-75 years with active or convalescent COVID-19. Sample: peripheral blood. The CDR3 region reads CASRDYNNEQFF. The base sequence is TGTGCCAGTAGGGACTATAACAATGAGCAGTTCTTC.